Below, 13 T cell receptor beta chains from the same sample are listed, as sequenced in a study of identifying expanded T cells in peripheral blood. The assay was immunoSEQ multiplex PCR, and TCRdb's table has in-frame clones only and misses some. The sample includes tens of thousands of clones, approximately 89% of them seen just once. Sequenced material: blood. The receptor source for this set is a person between 18 and 69 years old in good health.

The V call is TRBV6-6, the J call TRBJ1-2; D is unclear. V lost 2 bases and J lost 3, with 7 bases in between. Per the germline V gene, CDR1 is MNHNY and CDR2 is SVGAGI (reference sequence). This CDR3 spans 13 amino acids. The CDR3 loop is CASSYRADYGYTF. CDR3 DNA sequence: TGTGCCAGCAGTTACAGGGCAGACTATGGCTACACCTTC.

This chain connects TRBV19 to TRBJ2-2, with TRBD2 identical over 12 bases. Losses at the gene ends were 8 bases for V and 5 bases for J; bases not matched to a gene: 6. The CDR3 runs to 15 residues. Germline V gene lookup returns CDR1 LNHDA and CDR2 SQIVND (reference sequence). The CDR3 protein is CASRPGLAGTGELFF. CDR3 DNA sequence: TGTGCCAGTCGACCCGGACTAGCGGGAACCGGGGAGCTGTTTTTT.

V and J are TRBV28 and TRBJ2-7, with a tentative D call TRBD2 (7 bases). Trimming removed 6 bases at V and 0 bases at J, with 9 bases between. The CDR3 runs to 13 residues. CDR1 and CDR2 (germline): MDHEN, SYDVKM. The DNA of the CDR3 is TGTGCCAGCAGGGGGGGGGCCTCCTACGAGCAGTACTTC. Protein: CASRGGASYEQYF.

The V call is TRBV11-3, the J call TRBJ2-1; D might be TRBD1 (6 bases). From germline, CDR1 is SGHNT and CDR2 YENEEA. Trimming removed 1 base at V and 10 bases at J, with 14 bases between. The CDR3 covers 14 residues. CDR3 loop: CASSLGWQGQEQFF. CDR3 bases: TGTGCCAGCAGCTTAGGTTGGCAGGGGCAGGAGCAGTTCTTC.

This chain links TRBV30 with TRBJ1-2, with D uncertain. The CDR3 is made up of 13 amino acids. Per the germline V gene, CDR1 is GTSNPN and CDR2 is SVGIG (reference sequence). Trimming removed 4 bases at V and 4 bases at J, with 13 bases between. In DNA, the CDR3 is TGTGCCTGGACCCCAGACTATGGCTATGGCTACACCTTC. Translated: CAWTPDYGYGYTF.

This clone was detected a few times. The V and J genes are TRBV27 and TRBJ1-1; D not resolved. Trimming cost V 2 bases and J 5 bases, with 9 bases left between them. CDR1 and CDR2 from the germline V gene are MNHEY and SMNVEV (reference sequence). The length of the CDR3 is 13 residues. In DNA, the CDR3 is TGTGCCAGCAGTTTAATTTCTGGGACTGAAGCTTTCTTT. Translation: CASSLISGTEAFF.

The CDR3 here is CASSLRGGTYEQYF. CDR3 nucleotide sequence: TGTGCCAGCAGCCTTAGAGGGGGTACCTACGAGCAGTACTTC. The rearrangement links TRBV7-2 to TRBJ2-7, with D perhaps matching TRBD1 (6 bases). The CDR3 loop spans 14 amino acids. The germline gives CDR1 SGHTA, CDR2 FQGNSA. Trimming cost V 5 bases and J 2 bases, with 13 bases left between them.

This sequence joins TRBV6-1 and TRBJ2-5, with 7 bases that match TRBD1. From germline, CDR1 is MNHNS and CDR2 SASEGT. The CDR3 runs 13 residues. The trim removed 8 bases at V and 9 bases at J, leaving 12 bases unmatched. The CDR3 nucleotides are TGTGCCAGCCAACAACCAGGGGGTCTCTCCCAGTACTTC. Translation: CASQQPGGLSQYF.

This clone was counted a few times. J is TRBJ2-1 and V is TRBV11-1; D call uncertain. V lost 5 bases and J lost 0, with 5 bases in between. The V gene's germline CDR1 is SGHAT and CDR2 FQDESV (reference sequence). This CDR3 spans 13 amino acids. The CDR3 DNA sequence: TGTGCCAGCAGCCCCAGCTCCTACAATGAGCAGTTCTTC. Protein: CASSPSSYNEQFF.

This rearrangement joins TRBV28 to TRBJ2-3; 8 positions agree with TRBD1. Germline CDR1 is MDHEN and CDR2 is SYDVKM. This CDR3 has 14 amino acids. The V segment lost 6 bases and the J segment 2 bases; nucleotides outside the gene matches: 4. CDR3: CASRDRANTDTQYF. Here the CDR3 DNA reads TGTGCCAGCAGGGACAGGGCCAACACAGATACGCAGTATTTT. Full variable domain (rest looked up from reference TRBV28 and TRBJ2-3): DVKVTQSSRYLVKRTGEKVFLECVQDMDHENMFWYRQDPGLGLRLIYFSYDVKMKEKGDIPEGYSVSREKKERFSLILESASTNQTSMYLCASRDRANTDTQYFGPGTRLTVL.

The rearrangement uses TRBV11-2 and TRBJ2-1; 7 bases align to TRBD2. Trimming took 0 bases from V and 10 from J; bases not matched to a gene: 12. The CDR3 consists of 16 residues. From germline, CDR1 is SGHAT and CDR2 FQNNGV. The CDR3 reads CASSLERAGRAGEQFF. Written as DNA, the CDR3 is TGTGCCAGCAGCTTAGAGCGAGCGGGAAGAGCGGGGGAGCAGTTCTTC.

This chain uses TRBV4-3 with TRBJ1-2; a possible D gene is TRBD1 (6 bases). Trimming left V 0 bases short and J 3 bases short, with 20 bases between. The CDR3 is 18 amino acids. Germline values: CDR1 LGHNA, CDR2 YSLEER. This CDR3 is CASSQDRPRSGGHYGYTF. The CDR3 DNA reads as TGCGCCAGCAGCCAAGATCGCCCCCGGTCTGGGGGCCACTATGGCTACACCTTC.

V gene TRBV19 combines with J gene TRBJ2-1, with 8 bases lining up with TRBD2. After removal of 8 bases from V and 1 base from J, the junction contained 7 bases not matched to a gene. This CDR3 is 15 amino acids long. CDR1 and CDR2 from the germline V gene are LNHDA and SQIVND (reference sequence). The CDR3 is CASHNGRASYNEQFF. As DNA, the CDR3 is TGTGCCAGTCATAACGGGAGGGCGTCCTACAATGAGCAGTTCTTC.